These 6 T cell receptor beta chains were sequenced from one sample in a study of OX40 agonist ivuxolimab in advanced cancers. Repertoires were generated with immunoSEQ multiplex PCR, while TCRdb's copy carries only in-frame clones and drops some. The sample gives 50,000 to 65,000 clones, almost 95% of which show up once; 10% to 15% is in the top ten. The sample consisted of CD4+ or CD8+ T cells sorted from blood, taken in a trial of the OX40 agonist ivuxolimab. These TCRs come from an adult with an advanced solid tumor such as melanoma, head and neck, liver or kidney cancer.

V gene TRBV10-3 combines with J gene TRBJ2-1; D remains unclear. This CDR3 is built from 12 residues. From germline, CDR1 is ENHRY and CDR2 SYGVKD. Deletions cut 6 bases from V and 6 bases from J, with 9 bases between. This CDR3 reads CAIRTDSNEQFF. CDR3 DNA: TGTGCCATCAGGACGGATTCCAATGAGCAGTTCTTC.

The V call is TRBV6-5, the J call TRBJ2-1; D ambiguous. V gave up 0 bases and J gave up 2 bases, with 8 bases separating them. The CDR3 is 15 residues long. Per the germline V gene, CDR1 is MNHEY and CDR2 is SVGAGI. In nucleotides, the CDR3 is TGTGCCAGCAGTTACTCAGGGTACCCCTACAATGAGCAGTTCTTC. Residues: CASSYSGYPYNEQFF.

The rearrangement uses TRBV27 and TRBJ1-5; possible D gene TRBD1, 6 bases. Germline loops: CDR1 MNHEY, CDR2 SMNVEV (reference sequence). Trimming removed 2 bases at V and 11 bases at J, with 22 bases between. CDR3 size: 16 residues. The chain's CDR3 is CASSLRGQGSVYAQHF. In nucleotides, the CDR3 is TGTGCCAGCAGTTTAAGGGGTCAGGGGTCTGTCTATGCCCAGCATTTT.

This chain joins TRBV7-8 and TRBJ2-7, with D perhaps TRBD2 (7 bases). The CDR3 is 15 residues long. V lost 1 base, J lost 1 base, and 11 bases lay in between. In germline, CDR1 is SGHVS, CDR2 FQNEAQ. The CDR3 spells CASSLGAGASYEQYF. CDR3 nucleotides: TGTGCCAGCAGCTTAGGCGCGGGGGCGTCCTACGAGCAGTACTTC.

This clone was counted once. The chain links TRBV4-1 to TRBJ1-1; no reliable D call. Per the germline V gene, CDR1 is MGHRA and CDR2 is YSYEKL. The germline V and J ends were trimmed by 3 bases and 5 bases, with 10 bases remaining between them. The CDR3 has 13 amino acids. CDR3 residues: CASSQVQITEAFF. For the CDR3, the DNA is TGCGCCAGCAGCCAGGTGCAAATAACTGAAGCTTTCTTT.

V and J are TRBV13 and TRBJ1-4, with TRBD1 matching over 7 bases. This CDR3 contains 16 residues. J was trimmed by 8 bases and V by 5 bases; bases with no gene match: 14. Per the germline V gene, CDR1 is PRHDT and CDR2 is FYEKMQ (reference sequence). The CDR3 DNA reads as TGTGCCAGCAGCGAACTGAACAGGGGAGGTCAGGAAAAACTGTTTTTT. Its translation is CASSELNRGGQEKLFF. The full variable domain, with the rest looked up from reference TRBV13 and TRBJ1-4, is AAGVIQSPRHLIKEKRETATLKCYPIPRHDTVYWYQQGPGQDPQFLISFYEKMQSDKGSIPDRFSAQQFSDYHSELNMSSLELGDSALYFCASSELNRGGQEKLFFGSGTQLSVL.